This T cell receptor beta chain was found in a study of beta chain features in type 1 diabetes. What was sequenced were expressed TCRB transcripts, since all of the isolated RNA had been reverse transcribed. Repertoires were generated with immunoSEQ multiplex PCR, while TCRdb's copy carries only in-frame clones and drops some. The profile shows about 320,000 clones, about 14% of them singletons. From germline, CDR1 is SGHVS and CDR2 FQNEAQ. The CDR3 is made up of 14 amino acids. This clone was seen many times. A junction boundary mismatches the germline segment, possibly from a read error. The chain carries TRBV7-8 and TRBJ2-1; TRBD2 matches 9 bases. This TCR was sampled from a man in his thirties or forties in good health. Source material: central memory CD4+ T cells from blood. CDR3 region: CASSLAGSYNEQFF. DNA of the CDR3: TGTGCCAGCAGCCTAGCGGGATCCTACAATGAGCAGTTCTTC.